The clone carrying this T cell receptor (beta chain) was recorded a few times. The data belong to a study of T cells in Graves' hyperthyroidism and ophthalmopathy. CDR3 length: 16 amino acids. V gave up 4 bases and J gave up 1 base, with 17 bases separating them. Germline V gene data show CDR1 as SGHTA and CDR2 as FQGNSA. TCR beta CDR3 regions were amplified from RNA. An initial round of RT-PCR targeting the TCR CDR3 relied on the HTBI primer set. TCRdb called the multiplex PCR reads again in MiXCR, with one record for every CDR3 protein. This sample has hundreds of thousands of distinct CDR3 sequences, with over 35% found just once.

This rearrangement joins TRBV7-2 to TRBJ2-7; TRBD2 might be the D (6 bases). The sequence was collected from a man between 18 and 35 years old with Graves' hyperthyroidism. Sequencing was carried out using blood. CDR3 DNA: TGTGCCAGCAGCTCCACTGCTACCGGGACTTCCTACGAGCAGTACTTC. This encodes CASSSTATGTSYEQYF.